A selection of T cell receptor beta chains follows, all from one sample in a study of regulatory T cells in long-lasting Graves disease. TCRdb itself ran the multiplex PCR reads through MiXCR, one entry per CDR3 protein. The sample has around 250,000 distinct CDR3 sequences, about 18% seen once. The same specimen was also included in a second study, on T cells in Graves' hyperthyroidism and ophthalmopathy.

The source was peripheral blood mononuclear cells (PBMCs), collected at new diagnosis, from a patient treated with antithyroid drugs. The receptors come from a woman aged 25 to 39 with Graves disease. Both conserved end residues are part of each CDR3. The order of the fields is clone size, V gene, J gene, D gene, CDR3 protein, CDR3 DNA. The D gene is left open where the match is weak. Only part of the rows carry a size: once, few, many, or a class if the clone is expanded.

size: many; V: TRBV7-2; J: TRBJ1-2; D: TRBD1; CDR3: CASSWGQDYGYTF; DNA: TGTGCCAGCAGCTGGGGACAGGACTATGGCTACACCTTC
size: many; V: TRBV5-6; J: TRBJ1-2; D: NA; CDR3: CASSRPGITGDYGYTF; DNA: TGTGCCAGCAGCCGTCCCGGTATTACAGGAGATTATGGCTACACCTTC
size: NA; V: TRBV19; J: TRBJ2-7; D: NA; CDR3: CASKPGAGAIYEQYF; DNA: TGTGCCAGTAAACCTGGGGCGGGGGCGATCTACGAGCAGTACTTC
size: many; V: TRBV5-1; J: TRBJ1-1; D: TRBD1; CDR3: CASSSEPGGGYTEAFF; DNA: TGCGCCAGCAGCTCAGAACCAGGGGGCGGCTACACCGAAGCTTTCTTT
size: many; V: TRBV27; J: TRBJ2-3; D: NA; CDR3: CASSLPAAGAQYF; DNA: TGTGCCAGCAGTCTTCCCGCTGCCGGGGCGCAGTATTTT
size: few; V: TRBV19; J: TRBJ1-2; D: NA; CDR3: CASSRQDGYTF; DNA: TGTGCCAGTAGCCGACAGGATGGCTACACCTTC
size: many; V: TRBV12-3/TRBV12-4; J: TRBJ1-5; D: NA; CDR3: CASSPRSSNQPQHF; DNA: TGTGCCAGCAGCCCCCGTAGTAGCAATCAGCCCCAGCATTTT
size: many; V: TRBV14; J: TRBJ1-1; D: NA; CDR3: CASSPGQVLFHTEAFF; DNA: TGTGCCAGCAGCCCCGGCCAGGTCCTTTTCCACACTGAAGCTTTCTTT
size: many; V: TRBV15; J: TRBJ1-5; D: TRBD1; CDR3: CATSSTGANQPQHF; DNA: TGTGCCACCAGCAGTACAGGGGCCAATCAGCCCCAGCATTTT
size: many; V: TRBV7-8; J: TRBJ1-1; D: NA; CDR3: CASSLAGGAMNTEAFF; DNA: TGTGCCAGCAGCCTCGCGGGGGGAGCTATGAACACTGAAGCTTTCTTT
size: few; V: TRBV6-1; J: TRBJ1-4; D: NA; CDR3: CASSDRVGSNEKLFF; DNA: TGTGCCAGCAGTGACCGGGTAGGGTCTAATGAAAAACTGTTTTTT
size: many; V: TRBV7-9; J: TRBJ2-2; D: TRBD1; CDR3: CASIPTGARVGELFF; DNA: TGTGCCAGCATCCCGACAGGGGCGAGGGTCGGGGAGCTGTTTTTT
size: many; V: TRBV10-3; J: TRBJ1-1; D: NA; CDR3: CAISVAGRGTEAFF; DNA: TGTGCCATCAGTGTTGCAGGGAGGGGAACTGAAGCTTTCTTT
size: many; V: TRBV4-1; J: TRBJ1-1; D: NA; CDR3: CASSQPDTRNTEAFF; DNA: TGCGCCAGCAGCCAACCCGACACAAGGAACACTGAAGCTTTCTTT
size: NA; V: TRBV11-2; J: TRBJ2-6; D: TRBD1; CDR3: CATRDRGLSGANVLTF; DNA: TGTGCCACCAGGGACAGGGGGCTATCTGGGGCCAACGTCCTGACTTTC